This entry lists 11 T cell receptor beta chains sequenced from one sample in a study of blood T cell repertoires in COVID-19. Produced via immunoSEQ multiplex PCR; TCRdb's table is partial and in-frame only. The sample has more than 300,000 clones, roughly 90% seen once. The specimen was peripheral blood. These receptors were collected from a woman in her 70s with COVID-19, enrolled during active disease.

This rearrangement joins TRBV27 to TRBJ1-5; TRBD1 aligns across 9 bases. This CDR3 comprises 15 residues. Trimming took 6 bases from V and 5 from J; bases not matched to a gene: 8. The germline gives CDR1 MNHEY, CDR2 SMNVEV (reference sequence). The CDR3 spells CASRTGQGWDQPQHF. In DNA form, the CDR3 reads TGTGCCAGCAGAACCGGACAGGGGTGGGATCAGCCCCAGCATTTT.

V usage is TRBV5-4 and J usage is TRBJ1-3; no definite D call. CDR1 and CDR2 (germline): SGHNT, YYREEE (reference sequence). V dropped 4 bases and J dropped 0 bases, with 14 bases sitting between them. The CDR3 loop spans 16 amino acids. The CDR3 loop is CASSPSDGYSGNTIYF. CDR3 nucleotide sequence: TGTGCCAGCAGCCCTAGTGACGGGTACTCTGGAAACACCATATATTTT.

The chain links TRBV2 to TRBJ1-5; D not certain. The CDR3 is 14 residues long. The germline CDR1 and CDR2 sequences are SNHLY and FYNNEI. The germline V and J ends were trimmed by 3 bases and 2 bases, with 8 bases remaining between them. The CDR3 DNA reads TGTGCCAGCAGTGACAGTCAGGGCAATCAGCCCCAGCATTTT. Protein product: CASSDSQGNQPQHF.

The genes are TRBV5-1 and TRBJ2-3; 8 positions match TRBD1. Per germline, CDR1 SGHRS and CDR2 YFSETQ. The CDR3 spans 16 residues. V shed 0 bases and J 4 bases; nucleotides not matched to a gene: 7. The CDR3 region is CASSLGPGQAPDTQYF. DNA for the CDR3: TGCGCCAGCAGCTTGGGACCGGGACAGGCGCCAGATACGCAGTATTTT.

The rearrangement uses TRBV24-1 and TRBJ1-2, with D perhaps matching TRBD1 (6 bases). Between the trimmed V and J ends, which lost 7 bases and 1 base, there was a span of 12 bases. Germline V gene sequence: CDR1 KGHDR, CDR2 SFDVKD. CDR3 size: 14 residues. CDR3 region: CATSAGTHNYGYTF. CDR3 in DNA: TGTGCCACCAGCGCCGGGACACATAACTATGGCTACACCTTC.

V gene TRBV6-2 or TRBV6-3 combines with J gene TRBJ2-1; 9 positions agree with TRBD1. The CDR3 runs to 15 residues. V lost 5 bases and J lost 5; bases outside the gene matches: 7. Germline lookup yields CDR1 MNHEY and CDR2 SVGEGT. The CDR3 protein is CASSTMDRGHNEQFF. The DNA for the CDR3 is TGTGCCAGCAGTACGATGGACAGGGGACACAATGAGCAGTTCTTC.

The rearrangement joins TRBV5-1 to TRBJ2-3; 11 nucleotides match TRBD2. The CDR3 has 14 amino acids. The V gene's germline CDR1 is SGHRS and CDR2 YFSETQ. Germline trimming cut 5 bases from V and 6 bases from J; bases unmatched to any gene: 5. The CDR3 here is CASSSGGAADTQYF. The CDR3 DNA sequence: TGCGCCAGCAGTAGCGGGGGGGCAGCCGATACGCAGTATTTT.

The V call is TRBV19, the J call TRBJ1-4; maybe TRBD1 (5 bases). CDR1 and CDR2 (germline): LNHDA, SQIVND (reference sequence). The CDR3 has 15 residues. V was cut by 3 bases and J by 8 bases, with 16 bases left in between. DNA of the CDR3: TGTGCCAGTAGTATTTATCCCAGGGAGGGAGAAAAACTGTTTTTT. Amino acids: CASSIYPREGEKLFF.

V and J are TRBV7-9 and TRBJ1-4; D unresolved. Germline CDR1 SEHNR, CDR2 FQNEAQ (reference sequence). V was trimmed by 6 bases and J by 5 bases, leaving 13 bases between them. The CDR3 contains 14 residues. For the CDR3, the DNA is TGTGCCAGCAGGCTTGGGAGTCAGAATGAAAAACTGTTTTTT. Translated: CASRLGSQNEKLFF.

The rearrangement links TRBV7-7 to TRBJ2-7, with 7 bases lining up with TRBD1. V lost 5 bases, J lost 5 bases, and 9 bases stayed unmatched. Germline V gives CDR1 SSHAT, CDR2 FNYEAQ (reference sequence). The CDR3 is made up of 14 amino acids. The DNA for the CDR3 is TGTGCCAGCAGCCCCCGACAGGGAGCAAACGAGCAGTACTTC. Translating gives CASSPRQGANEQYF. The whole variable domain, remainder taken from reference TRBV7-7 and TRBJ2-7, is GAGVSQSPRYKVTKRGQDVTLRCDPISSHATLYWYQQALGQGPEFLTYFNYEAQPDKSGLPSDRFSAERPEGSISTLTIQRTEQRDSAMYRCASSPRQGANEQYFGPGTRLTVT.

V and J are TRBV28 and TRBJ1-5; a weak D match, TRBD1 (5 bases). There are 15 residues in the CDR3. V lost 5 bases and J lost 7, with 18 bases in between. CDR1 MDHEN and CDR2 SYDVKM come from the germline V gene. CDR3 DNA: TGTGCCAGCAGTCGACGGGCGGGGCAATACCAGCCCCAGCATTTT. Its translation is CASSRRAGQYQPQHF. The full variable domain, completed using reference TRBV28 and TRBJ1-5, is DVKVTQSSRYLVKRTGEKVFLECVQDMDHENMFWYRQDPGLGLRLIYFSYDVKMKEKGDIPEGYSVSREKKERFSLILESASTNQTSMYLCASSRRAGQYQPQHFGDGTRLSIL.